The clone carrying this T cell receptor beta chain was seen a single time. Source study methods: It was from reference gene primer amplification that nucleated cell counts were estimated. Only in-frame clones appear in the TCRdb table, and some are missing; sequencing was by immunoSEQ multiplex PCR. Clone size and the V and J calls come from that table; the DNA yielded D and trimming. The table includes roughly 350,000 clones, around 91% detected once. This CDR3 region has 15 residues. Germline CDR1 reads KGHSH; CDR2 reads LQKENI. V gave up 3 bases and J gave up 6 bases, with 16 bases separating them. These data come from a study of blood T cell repertoires in COVID-19. Study-wide context: Collection of acute and convalescent COVID-19 samples took place in the United States, Italy and Spain. Nucleic acid was either cDNA or gDNA, and it came from T cells, B-cell-depleted T cells, or PBMCs.

Input material: peripheral blood. This clonotype was sampled from a woman between 18 and 29 years old who had recovered from COVID-19. The V gene is TRBV18, the J gene TRBJ2-3, with TRBD1 as a possible D gene (5 bases). CDR3 loop: CASSPLRLGHDTQYF. The CDR3 DNA reads as TGTGCCAGCTCACCGCTCCGTCTGGGGCATGATACGCAGTATTTT. Combining the CDR3 with reference TRBV18 and TRBJ2-3 gives the whole variable domain NAGVMQNPRHLVRRRGQEARLRCSPMKGHSHVYWYRQLPEEGLKFMVYLQKENIIDESGMPKERFSAEFPKEGPSILRIQQVVRGDSAAYFCASSPLRLGHDTQYFGPGTRLTVL.